The clone carrying this TCR beta chain has just a few counts. The data were taken from a study of T cells in localized non-small cell lung cancer. Trimming stripped 6 bases from V and 6 bases from J, with 16 bases between. The CDR3 loop spans 14 amino acids. Germline CDR1 reads SGDLS; CDR2 reads YYNGEE. Libraries were prepared by immunoSEQ multiplex PCR; TCRdb keeps only in-frame clonotypes and omits some of them. The sample consists of about 7,000 clones, around 50% of them appearing once. The chain recombines TRBV9 with TRBJ2-1, with D tentatively TRBD2 (5 bases). This clonotype originated in a female donor over 55 with stage I lung adenocarcinoma. Sample: lymph node tissue, taken before any cancer treatment. The CDR3 DNA follows: TGTGCCAGCACCAAAGAGGGATTTTCCAATGAGCAGTTCTTC. Translated, it gives CASTKEGFSNEQFF.